Sequencing of this T cell receptor beta chain was carried out in a study of CXCR3-negative and CXCR3-positive naive CD8 T cells. In preparing the TRB cDNA libraries, 5' RACE with UMI labels was used. From its re-call of the 5' RACE reads, TCRdb lists each CDR3 protein once, without DNA. The sample table includes approximately 88,000 distinct CDR3 sequences. All CD8+ T cell subsets were sorted in triplicate at 300,000 to 350,000 cells each. By phenotype, naive CD8+ T cells were CD45RO-CCR7+CD27+CD95-. Broader study findings: CXCR3-positive naive cells carried more hydrophobic TRB CDR3s than CXCR3-negative ones. For naive cells, CXCR3-negative and CXCR3-positive subsets had similar TRBV-TRBJ usage; for memory cells, usage differed.

With respect to this clonotype: The antigen remains unidentified.

Germline lookup yields CDR1 SEHNR and CDR2 FQNEAQ (reference sequence). The CDR3 has 15 residues. The sequenced material came from naive CXCR3+ CD8+ T cells from blood. Indicated subset: CD45RO-CCR7+CD27+CD95- naive CD8+ T cells expressing CXCR3 (TNR3+). The chain is built from TRBV7-9 and TRBJ1-1; the D gene TCRdb calls, TRBD1, cannot be checked with no DNA. The receptor was isolated from a human donor in good health. Some clones in this sample may be carry-over from other donors' samples. CDR3 in amino acids: CASITGQGGGTEAFF.